This T cell receptor beta chain was captured by sequencing in a study of a mutant IDH1 vaccine in newly diagnosed glioma. Study context: Earlier care involved radiotherapy, temozolomide, or both, and the majority received both. Findings and caveats of the study: It was approximately 93% of patients that developed vaccine-induced immune responses.

Germline loops: CDR1 SGHDT, CDR2 YYEEEE. CDR3 length equals 15 residues. Trimming cost V 1 base and J 10 bases, with 15 bases left between them. A remark on this clone: Its antigen is still unknown.

The method was immunoSEQ multiplex PCR; TCRdb's version includes in-frame clones alone and lacks a portion of them. The sample yields about 34,000 clones, about 83% seen once. Time point noted: week 47, end of study. Every vaccine dose comprised 300 ug of mutant IDH1 20-mer peptide plus topical imiquimod. Vaccinations, eight in total, occurred in weeks 1, 3, 5, 7, 11, 15, 19, 23. Source: PBMCs, taken from a glioma patient whose treatment included an IDH1 peptide vaccine. This rearrangement joins TRBV5-6 to TRBJ1-6; D ambiguous. The sequence derives from a woman in her twenties or thirties with glioma. DNA of the CDR3: TGTGCCAGCAGCTTGTCGGCAAGTCGTAGCTCACCCCTCCACTTT. Protein: CASSLSASRSSPLHF.